These 27 T cell receptor beta chains share one sample of origin, sequenced in a study of blood T cell repertoires in COVID-19 (dated by TCRdb to about 2020). The library came from the immunoSEQ multiplex PCR assay. TCRdb took this table from immuneACCESS and kept in-frame rearrangements with V and J called. Such tables lack part of the clones; where checked against another copy, unresolved V genes explain under half of the gap, and the rest is unexplained. Present in this sample are around 160,000 clones, approximately 86% of which were seen just once. The ten largest clones capture 4% of the sample. Sequencing input: PBMCs or T cells enriched from blood (not recorded which). The receptors here all came from a woman aged 40 to 55 who had been exposed to COVID-19.

The chain combines TRBV4-1 with TRBJ1-1; 8 bases align to TRBD1. This CDR3 contains 18 residues. J gave up 4 bases and V 1 base, and 14 bases lay outside the gene matches. Germline lookup yields CDR1 MGHRA and CDR2 YSYEKL. CDR3 region: CASSQAPTGGMGSTEAFF. CDR3 bases: TGCGCCAGCAGCCAAGCCCCAACAGGGGGAATGGGATCCACTGAAGCTTTCTTT.

This chain connects TRBV11-2 to TRBJ2-1; 12 positions agree with TRBD2. Germline V CDR1 and CDR2: SGHAT, FQNNGV. This CDR3 spans 16 amino acids. V lost 1 base to trimming and J lost 7 bases; unmatched junction nucleotides: 5. The DNA for the CDR3 is TGTGCCAGCAGCTTAGTACTAGCGGGAGGCTCGAATGAGCAGTTCTTC. This sequence encodes CASSLVLAGGSNEQFF.

The V gene is TRBV4-3, the J gene TRBJ2-3, with D possibly TRBD2 on 7 matching bases. From germline, CDR1 is LGHNA and CDR2 YSLEER. The CDR3 is 14 residues long. V gave up 3 bases and J gave up 3 bases, with 10 bases separating them. This CDR3 is CASSQGGATDTQYF. CDR3 DNA: TGCGCCAGCAGCCAGGGGGGGGCGACAGATACGCAGTATTTT.

This rearrangement joins TRBV3-1 (or the pseudogene TRBV3-2) to TRBJ2-2; TRBD1 aligns across 9 bases. In germline, CDR1 is LGHDT, CDR2 YNNKEL (reference sequence). The CDR3 totals 16 residues. V lost 0 bases, J lost 3 bases, and 2 bases stayed unmatched. CDR3 DNA: TGTGCCAGCAGCCAAGATCACAGGGGGCACACCGGGGAGCTGTTTTTT. It encodes CASSQDHRGHTGELFF.

This rearrangement joins TRBV6-5 to TRBJ1-2, with D tentatively TRBD1 (6 bases). Trimming removed 4 bases from V and 6 bases from J, with 15 bases in between. Germline V gene data show CDR1 as MNHEY and CDR2 as SVGAGI. The CDR3 has 14 residues. CDR3 sequence reads: CASSSDSLVDGYTF. CDR3 nucleotides: TGTGCCAGCAGTTCGGACAGCCTTGTGGATGGCTACACCTTC.

The V call is TRBV12-5, the J call TRBJ2-7; D unresolved. The CDR3 sequence is 13 residues long. Per germline, CDR1 LGHNT and CDR2 FRNRAP. V was clipped by 6 bases and J by 3 bases, with 12 bases between them. DNA of the CDR3: TGTGCTAGTGGGGGCATACTGGACTACGAGCAGTACTTC. As protein: CASGGILDYEQYF.

The chain carries TRBV29-1 and TRBJ1-2; 11 bases agree with TRBD1. V lost 6 bases to trimming and J lost 5 bases; unmatched junction nucleotides: 5. The CDR3 length is 13 residues. Germline V lookup: CDR1 SQVTM, CDR2 ANQGSEA. The CDR3 DNA reads as TGCAGCGTGGATGGACAGGGGGCTTATGGCTACACCTTC. Residues: CSVDGQGAYGYTF.

The rearrangement uses TRBV27 and TRBJ2-1, with D maybe TRBD2 (6 bases). V was shortened by 8 bases and J by 10 bases, with 27 bases between the two germline ends. The germline V gene has CDR1 MNHEY and CDR2 SMNVEV (reference sequence). The CDR3 covers 16 residues. The chain's CDR3 is CASRSVGGAPQWEQFF. CDR3 DNA: TGTGCCAGCCGTTCCGTCGGCGGGGCGCCACAGTGGGAGCAGTTCTTC.

The chain employs TRBV11-2 and TRBJ1-2, with 11 bases identical to TRBD1. Germline values: CDR1 SGHAT, CDR2 FQNNGV. J lost 5 bases, V lost 3 bases, and 5 bases had no gene match. CDR3 length equals 15 residues. CDR3 in DNA: TGTGCCAGCAGCTTCGGACAGGGGGCTAGGTATGGCTACACCTTC. It is translated as CASSFGQGARYGYTF.

The gene calls are TRBV19 and TRBJ1-1, with 7 bases lining up with TRBD1. V shed 7 bases, J shed 5 bases, and the junction held 4 bases outside the gene matches. CDR3 length: 12 residues. Germline loops: CDR1 LNHDA, CDR2 SQIVND (reference sequence). CDR3 residues: CASNLRGTEAFF. The CDR3 nucleotides are TGTGCCAGTAACCTCAGGGGGACTGAAGCTTTCTTT.

The rearrangement links TRBV6-5 to TRBJ2-1; TRBD2 aligns across 10 bases. Germline CDR1 is MNHEY and CDR2 is SVGAGI. This CDR3 region has 15 residues. V lost 5 bases to trimming and J lost 4 bases; unmatched junction nucleotides: 5. The CDR3 DNA sequence: TGTGCCAGCAGTCAGCGGGGGGGAACATACAATGAGCAGTTCTTC. This encodes CASSQRGGTYNEQFF.

This clone was detected once. The V call is TRBV9, the J call TRBJ2-3; D ambiguous. The CDR3 spans 15 residues. Looked up from germline, CDR1 is SGDLS and CDR2 is YYNGEE. Trimming took 4 bases from V and 2 from J, leaving 14 bases between them. CDR3 bases: TGTGCCAGCAGCTCACAGCTTGGGCACACAGATACGCAGTATTTT. It yields the protein CASSSQLGHTDTQYF.

The chain recombines TRBV7-2 with TRBJ2-2, with TRBD1 identical over 7 bases. CDR3 length equals 16 residues. V was clipped by 5 bases and J by 0 bases; unmatched bases: 6. Looked up from germline, CDR1 is SGHTA and CDR2 is FQGNSA. CDR3 coding DNA: TGTGCCAGCAGCCCCTTCGACAGGGCGAACACCGGGGAGCTGTTTTTT. As protein: CASSPFDRANTGELFF. Full variable domain (missing parts from reference TRBV7-2 and TRBJ2-2): GAGVSQSPSNKVTEKGKDVELRCDPISGHTALYWYRQSLGQGLEFLIYFQGNSAPDKSGLPSDRFSAERTGGSVSTLTIQRTQQEDSAVYLCASSPFDRANTGELFFGEGSRLTVL.

This chain links TRBV10-3 with TRBJ2-7; no clear D gene. Germline CDR1 ENHRY, CDR2 SYGVKD. CDR3 length equals 11 residues. Trimming left V 6 bases short and J 1 base short, with 4 bases between. The CDR3 sequence: CAIRQSYEQYF. The CDR3 coding sequence is TGTGCCATCAGACAGTCCTACGAGCAGTACTTC.

CDR3 nucleotide sequence: TGTGCCAGCAGCCCCTCCTTACTTAGCACAGATACGCAGTATTTT. It is translated as CASSPSLLSTDTQYF. The rearrangement joins TRBV7-2 to TRBJ2-3, with D uncertain. The CDR3 contains 15 residues. CDR1 SGHTA and CDR2 FQGNSA come from the germline V gene. Trimming cost V 5 bases and J 0 bases, with 12 bases left between them.

The chain employs TRBV9 and TRBJ1-3; D remains unclear. The CDR3 is made up of 17 amino acids. The germline V and J ends were trimmed by 3 bases and 0 bases, with 16 bases remaining between them. Germline CDR1 is SGDLS and CDR2 is YYNGEE. In DNA form, the CDR3 reads TGTGCCAGCAGCGCGTCGCTACGTCCCCTCTCTGGAAACACCATATATTTT. Residues: CASSASLRPLSGNTIYF.

The gene calls are TRBV1 and TRBJ1-2. TRBV1 is a known pseudogene. CDR3 length: 15 residues. The CDR3: CTSSQATCAEYGYTF. DNA of the CDR3: TGCACCAGCAGCCAAGCGACGTGTGCGGAATATGGCTACACCTTC.

J is TRBJ2-1 and V is TRBV5-8, with D uncertain. Trimming cost V 1 base and J 1 base, with 6 bases left between them. The CDR3 is made up of 14 amino acids. Looked up from germline, CDR1 is SGHTS and CDR2 is YDEGEE. CDR3 bases: TGTGCCAGCAGCTTGCCAGGTTCCTACAATGAGCAGTTCTTC. It encodes CASSLPGSYNEQFF.

The V and J genes are TRBV5-4 and TRBJ1-2; 8 positions match TRBD1. The V gene end was trimmed by 0 bases and the J gene end by 3 bases; junction bases not matched to a gene: 1. The CDR3 runs to 14 residues. Germline CDR1 reads SGHNT; CDR2 reads YYREEE (reference sequence). CDR3 bases: TGTGCCAGCAGCTTGGAGGACAGGGACTATGGCTACACCTTC. It is translated as CASSLEDRDYGYTF.

This chain connects TRBV7-8 to TRBJ1-2; 9 positions agree with TRBD1. The germline V gene encodes CDR1 SGHVS and CDR2 FQNEAQ. V shed 1 base and J 3 bases; nucleotides not matched to a gene: 9. This CDR3 is 17 amino acids long. CDR3: CASSLERTGGADYGYTF. CDR3 DNA sequence: TGTGCCAGCAGCTTAGAACGTACAGGGGGCGCGGACTATGGCTACACCTTC. Looking up the rest from reference TRBV7-8 and TRBJ1-2 gives the full variable domain: GAGVSQSPRYKVAKRGQDVALRCDPISGHVSLFWYQQALGQGPEFLTYFQNEAQLDKSGLPSDRFFAERPEGSVSTLKIQRTQQEDSAVYLCASSLERTGGADYGYTFGSGTRLTVV.

The gene calls are TRBV5-4 and TRBJ2-1; D perhaps matches TRBD2 (5 bases). Germline CDR1 reads SGHNT; CDR2 reads YYREEE (reference sequence). The CDR3 is made up of 14 amino acids. V was shortened by 3 bases and J by 6 bases, with 13 bases between the two germline ends. CDR3 DNA sequence: TGTGCCAGCAGCTCCTCTAGCTTCCGCAATGAGCAGTTCTTC. Translating gives CASSSSSFRNEQFF.

V is TRBV3-1 (or the pseudogene TRBV3-2) and J is TRBJ2-3; no definite D call. Germline V gene sequence: CDR1 LGHDT, CDR2 YNNKEL (reference sequence). Trimming removed 1 base at V and 4 bases at J, with 3 bases between. The CDR3 loop spans 12 amino acids. The CDR3 spells CASSQVADTQYF. The CDR3 region has the DNA TGTGCCAGCAGCCAAGTAGCAGATACGCAGTATTTT.

The rearrangement joins TRBV5-4 to TRBJ2-7; 8 bases match TRBD2. Germline values: CDR1 SGHNT, CDR2 YYREEE (reference sequence). V shed 3 bases and J 4 bases; nucleotides not matched to a gene: 6. The CDR3 length is 14 residues. CDR3 DNA: TGTGCCAGCAGCTCGGCTAGCGGGCGTTACGAGCAGTACTTC. Translating it yields CASSSASGRYEQYF.

A few counts support this clone. This rearrangement joins TRBV2 to TRBJ1-2; 7 positions agree with TRBD1. This CDR3 region has 14 residues. Germline loops: CDR1 SNHLY, CDR2 FYNNEI. V lost 2 bases, J lost 8 bases, and 8 bases stayed unmatched. This CDR3 reads CASSEREGAYGYTF. Written as DNA, the CDR3 is TGTGCCAGCAGTGAAAGAGAGGGGGCGTACGGCTACACCTTC. Combining the CDR3 with reference TRBV2 and TRBJ1-2 gives the whole variable domain EPEVTQTPSHQVTQMGQEVILRCVPISNHLYFYWYRQILGQKVEFLVSFYNNEISEKSEIFDDQFSVERPDGSNFTLKIRSTKLEDSAMYFCASSEREGAYGYTFGSGTRLTVV.

CDR3 sequence: CASSSPRSGNTEAFF. CDR3 DNA sequence: TGTGCCAGCAGCTCCCCTCGGTCGGGGAACACTGAAGCTTTCTTT. V is TRBV7-2 and J is TRBJ1-1; D gene ambiguous. The germline V and J ends were trimmed by 4 bases and 1 base, with 13 bases remaining between them. CDR3 size: 15 residues. Germline CDR1 SGHTA, CDR2 FQGNSA.

V usage is TRBV7-9 and J usage is TRBJ2-5; 11 bases agree with TRBD1. The V gene's germline CDR1 is SEHNR and CDR2 FQNEAQ (reference sequence). This CDR3 contains 15 residues. J was trimmed by 4 bases and V by 4 bases; bases with no gene match: 5. The CDR3 protein is CASSWGTGGRETQYF. The CDR3, as DNA: TGTGCCAGCAGCTGGGGGACAGGGGGTAGAGAGACCCAGTACTTC.

This chain links TRBV28 with TRBJ1-6; TRBD1 might be the D (5 bases). Per the germline V gene, CDR1 is MDHEN and CDR2 is SYDVKM. The CDR3 sequence is 13 residues long. Trimming took off 10 bases at V and 5 bases at J, with 12 bases between the two ends. The CDR3 reads CAIWGTDNSPLHF. CDR3 sequence (DNA): TGTGCCATTTGGGGCACCGATAATTCACCCCTCCACTTT. The variable domain in full, completed from reference TRBV28 and TRBJ1-6, reads DVKVTQSSRYLVKRTGEKVFLECVQDMDHENMFWYRQDPGLGLRLIYFSYDVKMKEKGDIPEGYSVSREKKERFSLILESASTNQTSMYLCAIWGTDNSPLHFGNGTRLTVT.